A single sample is the source of the 32 T cell receptor beta chains below, sequenced in a study of T-cell reconstitution after alpha-beta-depleted transplantation in children. Unique molecular identifiers were used to barcode this TCRbeta library. TCRdb analysed the PCR reads with MiXCR anew, one entry per CDR3 protein. The data contain hundreds of thousands of distinct CDR3 sequences, approximately 16% of them singletons. This material consisted of PBMCs from the stem cell graft donor, taken from the stem cell graft. The receptors derive from a human donor who donated a stem cell graft to a child with acute lymphoblastic leukemia.

The chain combines TRBV4-1 with TRBJ1-1; TRBD1 matches at 9 bases. Per germline, CDR1 MGHRA and CDR2 YSYEKL. V shed 0 bases and J 1 base; nucleotides not matched to a gene: 0. The CDR3 consists of 15 residues. The CDR3 DNA reads as TGCGCCAGCAGCCAAGAGGGACAGGGGAACACTGAAGCTTTCTTT. Its translation: CASSQEGQGNTEAFF.

This clonotype showed up just a few times. This chain connects TRBV20-1 to TRBJ1-4; 7 bases are shared with TRBD1. The CDR3 length is 18 residues. Trimming at V came to 0 bases and at J to 0 bases, leaving 10 bases not matched to a gene. The germline V gene encodes CDR1 DFQATT and CDR2 SNEGSKA (reference sequence). CDR3 sequence: CSARDWGQHSATNEKLFF. The CDR3 bases are TGCAGTGCTAGAGATTGGGGACAGCACTCCGCAACTAATGAAAAACTGTTTTTT.

The chain carries TRBV24-1 and TRBJ2-5, with D perhaps given as TRBD1 or TRBD2 (5 bases each). The germline gives CDR1 KGHDR, CDR2 SFDVKD. The CDR3 runs 17 residues. V was pared by 1 base and J by 1 base, with 15 bases between. In DNA form, the CDR3 reads TGTGCCACCAGTGATTTTAAGGGACGGGACCCCCAAGAGACCCAGTACTTC. Translation gives CATSDFKGRDPQETQYF.

The chain combines TRBV27 with TRBJ1-5; possibly TRBD1 for D (6 bases). Germline loops: CDR1 MNHEY, CDR2 SMNVEV (reference sequence). Trimming stripped 6 bases from V and 4 bases from J, with 16 bases between. There are 15 residues in the CDR3. The CDR3 sequence: CASRPFLGANQPQHF. The CDR3 nucleotides read TGTGCCAGCAGGCCCTTCTTGGGGGCGAATCAGCCCCAGCATTTT.

This clonotype came up a few times. V is TRBV30 and J is TRBJ2-1, with D hard to call. This CDR3 has 11 residues. Between the trimmed V and J ends, which lost 1 base and 7 bases, there was a span of 5 bases. From germline, CDR1 is GTSNPN and CDR2 SVGIG (reference sequence). The CDR3 DNA sequence: TGTGCCTGGAGTGAGTATAATGAGCAGTTCTTC. It yields the protein CAWSEYNEQFF.

The chain is built from TRBV6-5 and TRBJ2-7; no firm D call. Germline CDR1 is MNHEY and CDR2 is SVGAGI. V was clipped by 3 bases and J by 7 bases, with 13 bases between them. This CDR3 has 13 amino acids. CDR3 region: CASSYGYQREQYF. Written as DNA, the CDR3 is TGTGCCAGCAGTTATGGGTACCAGCGAGAGCAGTACTTC.

The chain employs TRBV10-3 and TRBJ2-1; D perhaps matches TRBD2 (7 bases). The CDR3 contains 16 residues. Trimming shortened V by 6 bases and J by 2 bases, and 17 bases separated the two germline ends. CDR1 and CDR2 (germline): ENHRY, SYGVKD. CDR3 amino acids: CAIRQGGGGTYNEQFF. CDR3 bases: TGTGCCATCAGACAAGGGGGGGGTGGGACCTACAATGAGCAGTTCTTC.

In its sample, this clonotype was seen once. The conserved phenylalanine or tryptophan normally closing the CDR3 is absent here, so this likely arose from a read error. The V call is TRBV18, the J call TRBJ1-1; maybe TRBD1 (6 bases). Germline values: CDR1 KGHSH, CDR2 LQKENI. The CDR3 is 14 residues long. With 0 bases removed from V and 7 bases from J, the gap between germline ends came to 12 bases. The CDR3 reads CASSPPPGGHEAFL. Here the CDR3 DNA reads TGTGCCAGCTCACCACCACCGGGGGGCCATGAAGCTTTCCTT.

CDR3 nucleotide sequence: TGTGCCAGCAGCTTGAAGAGAGGAGACTATGGCTACACCTTC. Amino acid sequence: CASSLKRGDYGYTF. J is TRBJ1-2 and V is TRBV5-4; no clear D gene. From germline, CDR1 is SGHNT and CDR2 YYREEE (reference sequence). CDR3 length equals 14 residues. V lost 1 base and J 3 bases, leaving 10 bases between the germline ends.

A few counts support this clonotype. The rearrangement joins TRBV7-2 to TRBJ2-7; D is unresolved. The CDR3 has 14 residues. Trimming pared 4 bases from V and 0 bases from J, leaving 10 bases between. Germline-derived CDR1 and CDR2 are SGHTA and FQGNSA. The CDR3 is CASSSYVISYEQYF. CDR3 coding DNA: TGTGCCAGCAGCTCATACGTTATCTCCTACGAGCAGTACTTC.

The chain employs TRBV18 and TRBJ2-7; D may be TRBD2 (7 bases). CDR1 is KGHSH, CDR2 LQKENI, per germline. The CDR3 loop spans 14 amino acids. V lost 5 bases to trimming and J lost 2 bases, with 13 bases between them. CDR3: CASSGGGFPYEQYF. In DNA, the CDR3 is TGTGCCAGCTCAGGGGGGGGCTTTCCCTACGAGCAGTACTTC.

This chain joins TRBV20-1 and TRBJ2-3; 11 bases fit TRBD2. The CDR3 has 16 residues. With V trimmed by 8 bases and J by 7 bases, 17 bases remained unmatched. Germline CDR1 is DFQATT and CDR2 is SNEGSKA (reference sequence). The CDR3 coding sequence is TGCAGTAGCTGTGAGCTAGCGGGAGGCCGGTCCCATACGCAGTATTTT. Protein: CSSCELAGGRSHTQYF.

This clonotype was counted at least ten times. The gene calls are TRBV3-1 and TRBJ2-1; unclear D gene. CDR1 and CDR2 (germline): LGHDT, YNNKEL (reference sequence). Between the trimmed V and J ends, which lost 3 bases and 8 bases, there was a span of 5 bases. This CDR3 spans 11 amino acids. CDR3 in DNA: TGTGCCAGCAGCCAGGGATATGAGCAGTTCTTC. It encodes CASSQGYEQFF.

The chain employs TRBV4-1 and TRBJ1-2, with TRBD1 matching over 7 bases. Germline V gives CDR1 MGHRA, CDR2 YSYEKL. V trimming: 1 base; J trimming: 4 bases; junction bases outside the gene matches: 6. The CDR3 spans 15 residues. This CDR3 is CASSQADRDIYGYTF. The CDR3 DNA reads TGCGCCAGCAGCCAAGCCGACAGGGATATCTATGGCTACACCTTC.

This clonotype was seen more than once but under ten times. V is TRBV7-9 and J is TRBJ2-1; TRBD2 agrees at 12 bases. The CDR3 length is 16 residues. V trimming: 6 bases; J trimming: 5 bases; junction bases outside the gene matches: 8. Per germline, CDR1 SEHNR and CDR2 FQNEAQ (reference sequence). CDR3 in DNA: TGTGCCAGCAGTTTCCTAGCGGGAGGGAAACACAATGAGCAGTTCTTC. It is translated as CASSFLAGGKHNEQFF. The full variable domain, completed using reference TRBV7-9 and TRBJ2-1, is DTGVSQNPRHKITKRGQNVTFRCDPISEHNRLYWYRQTLGQGPEFLTYFQNEAQLEKSRLLSDRFSAERPKGSFSTLEIQRTEQGDSAMYLCASSFLAGGKHNEQFFGPGTRLTVL.

The gene calls are TRBV5-1 and TRBJ2-1, with D uncertain. CDR1 is SGHRS, CDR2 YFSETQ, per germline. The CDR3 length is 14 residues. Trimming took off 0 bases at V and 5 bases at J, with 9 bases between the two ends. The DNA for the CDR3 is TGCGCCAGCAGCTTGGGGCCTACTCACAATGAGCAGTTCTTC. Its translation: CASSLGPTHNEQFF.

This clonotype was picked up a small number of times. This rearrangement joins TRBV2 to TRBJ1-1, with D tentatively TRBD1 (5 bases). V lost 7 bases and J 1 base, leaving 13 bases between the germline ends. Germline lookup yields CDR1 SNHLY and CDR2 FYNNEI. The CDR3 covers 14 residues. The CDR3 spells CASKEGRQNTEAFF. The CDR3 DNA sequence: TGTGCCAGCAAAGAGGGACGGCAGAACACTGAAGCTTTCTTT.

This clonotype was picked up a small number of times. This sequence joins TRBV29-1 and TRBJ2-1, with 13 nucleotides matching TRBD2. The ends lost 3 bases at V and 7 bases at J; junction bases unmatched: 3. The CDR3 covers 14 residues. In germline, CDR1 is SQVTM, CDR2 ANQGSEA. The CDR3 here is CSVERTSGSNEQFF. In nucleotides, the CDR3 is TGCAGCGTTGAGAGGACTAGCGGGAGTAATGAGCAGTTCTTC.

The chain uses TRBV7-9 and TRBJ2-7, with 11 bases fitting TRBD2. V shed 5 bases and J 1 base; nucleotides not matched to a gene: 10. Per germline, CDR1 SEHNR and CDR2 FQNEAQ (reference sequence). This CDR3 spans 17 amino acids. CDR3 DNA: TGTGCCAGCAGCCCCCCTGGGGGGACTAGCGGATCCTACGAGCAGTACTTC. Its protein is CASSPPGGTSGSYEQYF.

This clonotype has more than one count but fewer than ten. CDR3 amino acids: CASSLAAGFRDSYNEQFF. CDR3 nucleotides: TGTGCCAGCAGCTTAGCTGCGGGATTCCGGGATTCATACAATGAGCAGTTCTTC. The chain links TRBV11-1 to TRBJ2-1; D is perhaps TRBD2 (6 bases). V was clipped by 0 bases and J by 4 bases, with 19 bases between them. The CDR3 has 18 residues. Per germline, CDR1 SGHAT and CDR2 FQDESV (reference sequence).

This clonotype was detected only a few times. The chain carries TRBV3-1 and TRBJ2-7; a weak D match, TRBD1 (6 bases). This CDR3 has 12 residues. The V gene lost 2 bases and the J gene lost 7 bases, with 9 bases spanning the gap. Germline lookup yields CDR1 LGHDT and CDR2 YNNKEL (reference sequence). In DNA, the CDR3 is TGTGCCAGCAGCCAAAACGACAGGGAGCAGTACTTC. This translates into CASSQNDREQYF.

The CDR3 region is CASSDGSGSGGDTQYF. DNA of the CDR3: TGTGCCAGCAGTGACGGCAGCGGGAGTGGGGGAGATACGCAGTATTTT. The genes are TRBV6-4 and TRBJ2-3, with 8 bases matching TRBD2. CDR1 is MRHNA, CDR2 SNTAGT, per germline. The length of the CDR3 is 16 residues. V lost 2 bases, J lost 5 bases, and 9 bases stayed unmatched.

This clonotype was recorded many times. V and J are TRBV7-8 and TRBJ2-7; 7 bases match TRBD2. The germline V gene encodes CDR1 SGHVS and CDR2 FQNEAQ. V shed 4 bases and J 4 bases; nucleotides not matched to a gene: 7. This CDR3 is 14 amino acids long. The CDR3 sequence: CASSYRDYSYEQYF. The CDR3, as DNA: TGTGCCAGCAGCTACCGGGACTACTCTTACGAGCAGTACTTC. Together with reference TRBV7-8 and TRBJ2-7, the CDR3 gives the full variable domain: GAGVSQSPRYKVAKRGQDVALRCDPISGHVSLFWYQQALGQGPEFLTYFQNEAQLDKSGLPSDRFFAERPEGSVSTLKIQRTQQEDSAVYLCASSYRDYSYEQYFGPGTRLTVT.

This clonotype has only a few counts. V and J are TRBV10-3 and TRBJ2-3, with 10 bases fitting TRBD2. The length of the CDR3 is 16 residues. V lost 1 base and J lost 6; bases outside the gene matches: 7. Germline V CDR1 and CDR2: ENHRY, SYGVKD. CDR3 loop: CAISELEREGRDTQYF. Here the CDR3 DNA reads TGTGCCATCAGTGAGTTGGAGCGGGAGGGCCGGGATACGCAGTATTTT.

This clonotype was counted a few times. The chain's CDR3 is CASRPTGKGSYEQYF. The CDR3 DNA is TGTGCCAGCAGACCTACAGGGAAGGGATCCTACGAGCAGTACTTC. J is TRBJ2-7 and V is TRBV27; the D gene is possibly TRBD1 (6 bases). With 6 bases removed from V and 1 base from J, the gap between germline ends came to 16 bases. Germline CDR1 reads MNHEY; CDR2 reads SMNVEV (reference sequence). The CDR3 has 15 residues.

The chain links TRBV18 to TRBJ2-7; 10 bases agree with TRBD2. The CDR3 runs to 16 residues. Germline V gene lookup returns CDR1 KGHSH and CDR2 LQKENI. The trim removed 1 base at V and 4 bases at J, leaving 7 bases unmatched. The CDR3 loop is CASSPQEGSGRYEQYF. DNA of the CDR3: TGTGCCAGCTCACCACAAGAGGGTAGCGGGAGGTACGAGCAGTACTTC.

This chain joins TRBV5-1 and TRBJ1-1; maybe TRBD1 (6 bases). This CDR3 spans 15 amino acids. Germline CDR1 SGHRS, CDR2 YFSETQ. V was cut by 0 bases and J by 4 bases, with 13 bases left in between. CDR3 DNA sequence: TGCGCCAGCAGCTTGGTTTTAGGGGGTCTCACTGAAGCTTTCTTT. This encodes CASSLVLGGLTEAFF.

This clonotype has just one count. The V gene is TRBV19, the J gene TRBJ1-3, with a weak D call TRBD1 (5 bases). The CDR3 has 16 amino acids. Germline values: CDR1 LNHDA, CDR2 SQIVND (reference sequence). V lost 1 base and J lost 0, with 10 bases in between. The CDR3 spells CASSIATAASGNTIYF. The CDR3 bases are TGTGCCAGTAGTATAGCGACAGCAGCCTCTGGAAACACCATATATTTT.

This clonotype was observed a handful of times. J is TRBJ2-1 and V is TRBV12-3 or TRBV12-4, with 11 positions matching TRBD2. The CDR3 length is 15 residues. V was clipped by 6 bases and J by 7 bases; unmatched bases: 8. Written as DNA, the CDR3 is TGTGCCAGCAGAAATGTAGCGGGAGGGGGTAATGAGCAGTTCTTC. Translating it yields CASRNVAGGGNEQFF.

The V call is TRBV15, the J call TRBJ2-7, with 11 positions matching TRBD1. The CDR3 has 16 residues. The V gene's germline CDR1 is LNHNV and CDR2 YYDKDF (reference sequence). With 3 bases clipped from V and 5 bases from J, the junction kept 9 bases outside the gene matches. CDR3 residues: CATSSAPGQGADEQYF. The CDR3 region has the DNA TGTGCCACCAGCAGCGCCCCTGGACAGGGGGCGGACGAGCAGTACTTC. Complete variable domain (other parts from reference TRBV15 and TRBJ2-7): DAMVIQNPRYQVTQFGKPVTLSCSQTLNHNVMYWYQQKSSQAPKLLFHYYDKDFNNEADTPDNFQSRRPNTSFCFLDIRSPGLGDTAMYLCATSSAPGQGADEQYFGPGTRLTVT.

V gene TRBV20-1 combines with J gene TRBJ2-1; 8 bases match TRBD2. The CDR3 loop spans 18 amino acids. After removal of 6 bases from V and 8 bases from J, the junction contained 24 bases not matched to a gene. Germline V gene data show CDR1 as DFQATT and CDR2 as SNEGSKA (reference sequence). The CDR3 reads CSARGSGSIIIPLHEQFF. The CDR3 DNA sequence: TGCAGTGCGAGGGGAAGCGGGAGTATTATCATCCCCCTCCATGAGCAGTTCTTC.

The chain recombines TRBV27 with TRBJ1-1; TRBD1 might be the D (5 bases). Looked up from germline, CDR1 is MNHEY and CDR2 is SMNVEV (reference sequence). The length of the CDR3 is 13 residues. The V gene lost 3 bases and the J gene lost 4 bases, with 9 bases spanning the gap. DNA for the CDR3: TGTGCCAGCAGTTTGGGGGAGAGCACTGAAGCTTTCTTT. It encodes CASSLGESTEAFF.